This paragraph reports one TCR beta chain. The data stem from a study of OX40 agonist ivuxolimab in advanced cancers. Whole-study context: Those treated in dose escalation had hepatocellular carcinoma, melanoma, renal cell cancer or head and neck cancer.

Assay: immunoSEQ multiplex PCR; the TCRdb copy retains only in-frame clones and omits some. The table has 35,000 to 55,000 clones, about 83% seen once; the top ten hold 11% to 15%. This sequence originates from an adult with an advanced solid tumor such as melanoma, head and neck, liver or kidney cancer. Material: CD4+ or CD8+ T cells sorted from blood, obtained in a trial of the OX40 agonist ivuxolimab.

CDR3 bases: TGTGCCACCAGCAGAGATCAAAAGGGGAGAATGAACACTGAAGCTTTCTTT. Its translation: CATSRDQKGRMNTEAFF. The V call is TRBV15, the J call TRBJ1-1; D might be TRBD1 (5 bases). The length of the CDR3 is 17 residues. The V end was cut by 0 bases, the J end by 0 bases, with 14 bases between. Per germline, CDR1 LNHNV and CDR2 YYDKDF (reference sequence).